The clone carrying this T cell receptor (beta chain) was detected ten times or more. The antigen is not known. Samples came from axillary lymph nodes draining the breast cancer. TCRdb used MiXCR to reprocess the multiplex PCR reads, holding one entry per CDR3 protein. The sample carries under 150,000 distinct CDR3 sequences, roughly 20% recorded once. This sample stems from a study of breast tumors, draining lymph nodes, adjacent tissues. Study-level findings and limits: That most tumor T cells come from lymph nodes remained unproven. Findings are consistent with lymph node origin and intratumoral expansion of most tumor T cells. Tumor TCR diversity was below lymph nodes but above nontumor tissue. Luminal-like breast cancer showed significantly greater tumor-nontumor repertoire similarity than basal-like breast cancer did.

The sequencing input was axillary lymph node tissue. The sequence was obtained from a female donor with breast cancer. Some clones in this sample may be carry-over from other donors' samples.

The CDR3 region has the DNA TGCAGCGTTGGGGGGGCGGTATCTAACAATGAGCAGTTCTTC. This encodes CSVGGAVSNNEQFF. The chain joins TRBV29-1 to TRBJ2-1; D may be TRBD1 or TRBD2 (6 bases each). Germline values: CDR1 SQVTM, CDR2 ANQGSEA. The CDR3 covers 14 residues. V gave up 4 bases and J gave up 5 bases, with 15 bases separating them.